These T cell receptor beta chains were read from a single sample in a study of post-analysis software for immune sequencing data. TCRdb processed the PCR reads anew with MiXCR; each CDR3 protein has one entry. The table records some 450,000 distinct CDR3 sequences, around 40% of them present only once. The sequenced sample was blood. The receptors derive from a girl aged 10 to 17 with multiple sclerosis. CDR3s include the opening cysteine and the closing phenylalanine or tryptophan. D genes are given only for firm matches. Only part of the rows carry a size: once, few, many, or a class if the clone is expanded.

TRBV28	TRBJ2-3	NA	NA	CASSCGSLGSDTQYF	TGTGCCAGCAGTTGCGGCTCGCTTGGGTCAGATACGCAGTATTTT
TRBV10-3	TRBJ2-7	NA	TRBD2	CAIGTSGNSYEQYF	TGTGCCATCGGGACTAGCGGGAACTCCTACGAGCAGTACTTC
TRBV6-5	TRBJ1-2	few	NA	CASSYIGSGYTF	TGTGCCAGCAGTTACATCGGCAGCGGCTACACCTTC
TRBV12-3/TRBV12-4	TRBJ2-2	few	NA	CASRGAWNTGELFF	TGTGCCAGCAGGGGGGCGTGGAACACCGGGGAGCTGTTTTTT
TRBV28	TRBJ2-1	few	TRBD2	CASSPGTSVTTSKNEQFF	TGTGCCAGCAGTCCCGGGACTAGCGTCACCACCTCTAAGAATGAGCAGTTCTTC
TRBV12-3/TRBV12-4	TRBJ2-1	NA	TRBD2	CASRGGTSSLINNEQFF	TGTGCCAGCAGGGGAGGGACTAGCAGCCTGATCAACAATGAGCAGTTCTTC
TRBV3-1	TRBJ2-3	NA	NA	CASSQGDSGNTDTQYF	TGTGCCAGCAGCCAAGGGGACAGCGGGAACACAGATACGCAGTATTTT
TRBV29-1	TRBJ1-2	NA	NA	CSVEESLSNYGYTF	TGCAGCGTTGAAGAATCCCTTTCTAACTATGGCTACACCTTC
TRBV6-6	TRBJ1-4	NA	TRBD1	CASSYGTEELFF	TGTGCCAGCAGTTATGGGACAGAAGAACTGTTTTTT
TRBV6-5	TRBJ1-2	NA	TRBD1	CASSLLQGWDYGYTF	TGTGCCAGCAGTCTATTACAGGGGTGGGACTATGGCTACACCTTC
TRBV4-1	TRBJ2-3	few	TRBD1	CASSRTGGAGTDTQYF	TGCGCCAGCAGCCGCACAGGGGGCGCCGGGACAGATACGCAGTATTTT
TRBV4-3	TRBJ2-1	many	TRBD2	CASSQDSGRNNEQFF	TGCGCCAGCAGCCAAGATAGCGGGAGGAACAATGAGCAGTTCTTC
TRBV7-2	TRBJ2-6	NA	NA	CASSLVSTSSGANVLTF	TGTGCCAGCAGCTTAGTATCGACATCCTCTGGGGCCAACGTCCTGACTTTC
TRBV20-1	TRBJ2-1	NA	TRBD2	CSADGLAYTYNEQFF	TGCAGTGCTGACGGACTAGCGTACACATACAATGAGCAGTTCTTC
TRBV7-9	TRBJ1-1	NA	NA	CASTGVRGPEAFF	TGTGCCAGCACCGGGGTCAGGGGCCCTGAAGCTTTCTTT
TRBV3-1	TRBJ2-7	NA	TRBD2	CACSQAGTSGRPSYEQYF	TGTGCCTGCAGCCAAGCCGGGACTAGCGGGAGGCCCTCCTACGAGCAGTACTTC
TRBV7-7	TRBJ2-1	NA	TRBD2	CASSASGAHYNEQFF	TGTGCTAGCAGCGCGAGCGGGGCCCACTACAATGAGCAGTTCTTC
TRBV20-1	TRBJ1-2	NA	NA	CSAPSHSSRDYDYTF	TGCAGTGCTCCCAGCCACTCATCAAGGGACTATGACTACACCTTC
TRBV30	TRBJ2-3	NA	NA	CAWSVRGGVADTQYF	TGTGCCTGGAGTGTACGAGGAGGCGTTGCAGATACGCAGTATTTT
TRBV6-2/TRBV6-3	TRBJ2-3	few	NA	CASSYSGTSITDTQYF	TGTGCCAGCAGTTACTCGGGAACTAGCATCACAGATACGCAGTATTTT
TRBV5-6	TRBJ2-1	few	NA	CASSLGPVWWNNEQFF	TGTGCCAGCAGCTTGGGGCCAGTATGGTGGAACAATGAGCAGTTCTTC
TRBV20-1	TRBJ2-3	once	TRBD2	CSARLGLAYGTDTQYF	TGCAGTGCTCGCCTCGGACTAGCGTATGGCACAGATACGCAGTATTTT
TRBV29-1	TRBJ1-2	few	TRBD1	CSVASRDSKGYGYTF	TGCAGCGTTGCTTCCCGGGACAGTAAAGGCTATGGCTACACCTTC
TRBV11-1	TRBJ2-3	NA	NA	CASSPQGGTQYF	TGTGCCAGCAGCCCTCAAGGGGGTACGCAGTATTTT
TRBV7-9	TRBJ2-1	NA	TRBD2	CASSLGAGVDEQFF	TGTGCCAGCAGCTTAGGAGCGGGAGTAGATGAGCAGTTCTTC
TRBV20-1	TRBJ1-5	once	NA	CSARGVTGDQPQHF	TGCAGTGCTAGAGGAGTGACAGGAGATCAGCCCCAGCATTTT
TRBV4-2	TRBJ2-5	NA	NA	CASSQDFRGQETQYF	TGTGCCAGCAGCCAAGATTTCCGTGGCCAAGAGACCCAGTACTTC
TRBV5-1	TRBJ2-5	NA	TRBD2	CASRPGTSGLEETQYF	TGCGCCAGCAGGCCTGGGACTAGCGGGCTTGAAGAGACCCAGTACTTC
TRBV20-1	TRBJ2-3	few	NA	CSARGDTQYF	TGCAGTGCTAGAGGAGATACGCAGTATTTT
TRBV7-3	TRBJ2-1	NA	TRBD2	CASSPRTSGGHNEQFF	TGTGCCAGCAGCCCTAGGACTAGCGGGGGCCACAATGAGCAGTTCTTC
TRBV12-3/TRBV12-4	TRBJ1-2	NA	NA	CASRGGAPSVYGYTF	TGTGCCAGCAGGGGGGGGGCGCCGTCAGTCTATGGCTACACCTTC
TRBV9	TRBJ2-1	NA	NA	CASSVTSDSNNEQFF	TGTGCCAGCAGCGTAACCAGCGACTCAAACAATGAGCAGTTCTTC
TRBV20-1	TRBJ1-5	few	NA	CSARDIRGYQPQHF	TGCAGTGCTAGAGATATCAGGGGATATCAGCCCCAGCATTTT
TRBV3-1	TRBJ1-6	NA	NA	CASSQDAGSDSPPHF	TGTGCCAGCAGCCAAGACGCGGGGTCGGATTCACCCCCCCACTTT
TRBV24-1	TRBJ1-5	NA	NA	CATSPKDSNQPQHF	TGTGCCACCAGTCCAAAGGATAGCAATCAGCCCCAGCATTTT
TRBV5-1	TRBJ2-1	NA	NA	CASSLEGVLSEQFF	TGCGCCAGCAGCTTGGAAGGAGTTCTAAGTGAGCAGTTCTTC
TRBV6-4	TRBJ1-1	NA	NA	CASSDSYGGNTEAFF	TGTGCCAGCAGTGACTCGTACGGGGGGAACACTGAAGCTTTCTTT
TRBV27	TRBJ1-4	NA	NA	CASSANGEKLFF	TGTGCCAGCAGTGCCAACGGAGAAAAACTGTTTTTT
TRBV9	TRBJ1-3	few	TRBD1	CASSRDGQGAGNTIYF	TGTGCCAGCAGCAGGGACGGACAGGGGGCTGGAAACACCATATATTTT
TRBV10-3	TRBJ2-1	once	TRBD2	CASQAGGGNEQFF	TGTGCCTCTCAAGCGGGAGGGGGGAATGAGCAGTTCTTC
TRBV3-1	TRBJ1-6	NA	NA	CASSQELLTGYLSPLHF	TGTGCCAGCAGCCAAGAGCTCCTGACAGGCTATCTTTCACCCCTCCACTTT
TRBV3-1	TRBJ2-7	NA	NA	CASSQDTTYEQYF	TGTGCCAGCAGCCAAGATACAACCTACGAGCAGTACTTC
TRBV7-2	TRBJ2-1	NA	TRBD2	CASSLARTSADNEQFF	TGTGCCAGCAGCTTAGCCCGGACTAGCGCAGACAATGAGCAGTTCTTC
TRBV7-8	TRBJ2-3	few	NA	CASSLVGGHTDTQYF	TGTGCCAGCAGCTTAGTGGGGGGGCACACAGATACGCAGTATTTT
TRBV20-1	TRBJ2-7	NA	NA	CSANPTTYEQYF	TGCAGTGCTAACCCTACTACCTACGAGCAGTACTTC
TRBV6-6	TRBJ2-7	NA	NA	CATNTGLGSYEQYF	TGTGCCACAAACACGGGACTGGGCTCCTACGAGCAGTACTTC